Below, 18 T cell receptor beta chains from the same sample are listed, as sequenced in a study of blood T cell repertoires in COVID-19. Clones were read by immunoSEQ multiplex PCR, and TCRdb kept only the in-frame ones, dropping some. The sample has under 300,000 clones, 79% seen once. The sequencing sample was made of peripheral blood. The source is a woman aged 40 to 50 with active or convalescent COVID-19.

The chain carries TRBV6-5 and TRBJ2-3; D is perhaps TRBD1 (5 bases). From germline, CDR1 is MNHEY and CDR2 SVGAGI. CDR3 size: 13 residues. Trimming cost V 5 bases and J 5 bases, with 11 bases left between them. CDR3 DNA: TGTGCCAGCAGTCAGGGAAGAGGAGATACGCAGTATTTT. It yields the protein CASSQGRGDTQYF.

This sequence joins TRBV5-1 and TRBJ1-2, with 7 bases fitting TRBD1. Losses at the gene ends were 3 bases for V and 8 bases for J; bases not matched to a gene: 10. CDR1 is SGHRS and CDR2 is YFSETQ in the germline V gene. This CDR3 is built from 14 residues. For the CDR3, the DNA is TGCGCCAGCAGCTCGAACAGGGGATTTGGGGGCTACACCTTC. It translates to CASSSNRGFGGYTF.

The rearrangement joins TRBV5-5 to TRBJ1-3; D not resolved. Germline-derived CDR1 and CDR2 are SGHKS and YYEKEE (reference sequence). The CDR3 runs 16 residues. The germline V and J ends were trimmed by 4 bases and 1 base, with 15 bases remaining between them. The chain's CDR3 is CASSPPPWRSGNTIYF. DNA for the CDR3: TGTGCCAGCAGCCCACCTCCGTGGAGATCTGGAAACACCATATATTTT. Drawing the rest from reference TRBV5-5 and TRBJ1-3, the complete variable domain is DAGVTQSPTHLIKTRGQQVTLRCSPISGHKSVSWYQQVLGQGPQFIFQYYEKEERGRGNFPDRFSARQFPNYSSELNVNALLLGDSALYLCASSPPPWRSGNTIYFGEGSWLTVV.

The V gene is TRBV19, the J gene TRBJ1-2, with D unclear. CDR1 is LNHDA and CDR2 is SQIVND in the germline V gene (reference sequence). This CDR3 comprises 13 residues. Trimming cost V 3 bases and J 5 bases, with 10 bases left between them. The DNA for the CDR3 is TGTGCCAGTAGTATGACTCCCTTTTATGGCTACACCTTC. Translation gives CASSMTPFYGYTF.

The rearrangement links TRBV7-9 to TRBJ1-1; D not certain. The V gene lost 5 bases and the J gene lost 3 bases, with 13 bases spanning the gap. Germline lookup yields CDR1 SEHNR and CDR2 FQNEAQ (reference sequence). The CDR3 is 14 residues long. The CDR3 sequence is CASSAQNRDTEAFF. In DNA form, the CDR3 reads TGTGCCAGCAGCGCACAAAACAGAGACACTGAAGCTTTCTTT.

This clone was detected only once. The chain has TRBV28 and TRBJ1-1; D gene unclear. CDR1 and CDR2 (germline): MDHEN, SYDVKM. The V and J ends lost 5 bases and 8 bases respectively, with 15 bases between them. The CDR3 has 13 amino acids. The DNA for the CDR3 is TGTGCCAGCAGTCCCCCCGTCGGGATGGAAGCTTTCTTT. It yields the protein CASSPPVGMEAFF.

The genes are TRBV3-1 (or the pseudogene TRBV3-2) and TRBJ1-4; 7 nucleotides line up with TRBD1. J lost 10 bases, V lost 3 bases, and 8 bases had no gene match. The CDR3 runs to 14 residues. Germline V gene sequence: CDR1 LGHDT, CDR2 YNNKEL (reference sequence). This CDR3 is CASSHKGQGGKLFF. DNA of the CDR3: TGTGCCAGCAGCCACAAAGGTCAGGGGGGAAAACTGTTTTTT.

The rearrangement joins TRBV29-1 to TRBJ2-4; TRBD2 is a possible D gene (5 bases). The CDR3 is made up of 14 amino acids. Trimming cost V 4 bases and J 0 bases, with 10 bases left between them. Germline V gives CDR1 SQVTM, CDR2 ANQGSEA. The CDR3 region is CSVVASLAKNIQYF. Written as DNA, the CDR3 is TGCAGCGTTGTAGCGTCGCTAGCCAAAAACATTCAGTACTTC.

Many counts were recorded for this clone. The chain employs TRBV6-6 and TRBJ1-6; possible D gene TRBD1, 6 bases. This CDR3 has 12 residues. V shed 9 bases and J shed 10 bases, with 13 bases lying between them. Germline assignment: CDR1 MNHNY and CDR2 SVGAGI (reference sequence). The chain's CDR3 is CASHREGSPLHF. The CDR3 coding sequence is TGTGCCAGTCACAGGGAAGGATCACCCCTCCACTTT.

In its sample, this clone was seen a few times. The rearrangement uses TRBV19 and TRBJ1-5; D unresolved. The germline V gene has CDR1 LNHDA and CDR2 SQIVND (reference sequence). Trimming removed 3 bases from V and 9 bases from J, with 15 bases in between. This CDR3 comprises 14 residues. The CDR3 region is CASSIGSNYPPQHF. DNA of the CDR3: TGTGCCAGTAGTATTGGGTCAAACTACCCGCCCCAGCATTTT.

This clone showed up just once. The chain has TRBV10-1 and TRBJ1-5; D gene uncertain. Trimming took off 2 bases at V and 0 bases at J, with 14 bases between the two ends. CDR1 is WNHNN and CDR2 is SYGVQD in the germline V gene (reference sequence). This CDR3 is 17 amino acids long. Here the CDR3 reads CASSERRLPYSNQPQHF. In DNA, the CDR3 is TGCGCCAGCAGTGAGAGGCGGCTGCCTTATAGCAATCAGCCCCAGCATTTT.

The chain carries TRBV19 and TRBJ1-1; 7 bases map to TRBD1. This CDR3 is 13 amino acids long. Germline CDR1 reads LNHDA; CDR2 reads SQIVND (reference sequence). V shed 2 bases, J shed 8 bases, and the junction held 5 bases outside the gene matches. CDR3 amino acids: CASSITGASEAFF. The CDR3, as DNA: TGTGCCAGTAGTATAACAGGGGCCTCGGAAGCTTTCTTT.

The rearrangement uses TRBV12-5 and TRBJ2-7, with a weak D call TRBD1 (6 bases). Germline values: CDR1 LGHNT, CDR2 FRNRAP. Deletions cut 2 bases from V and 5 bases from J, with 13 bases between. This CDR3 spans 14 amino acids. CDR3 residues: CASGLRQVPNEQYF. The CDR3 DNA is TGTGCTAGTGGTTTGAGACAGGTCCCCAACGAGCAGTACTTC. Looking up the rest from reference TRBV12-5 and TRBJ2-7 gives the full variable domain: DARVTQTPRHKVTEMGQEVTMRCQPILGHNTVFWYRQTMMQGLELLAYFRNRAPLDDSGMPKDRFSAEMPDATLATLKIQPSEPRDSAVYFCASGLRQVPNEQYFGPGTRLTVT.

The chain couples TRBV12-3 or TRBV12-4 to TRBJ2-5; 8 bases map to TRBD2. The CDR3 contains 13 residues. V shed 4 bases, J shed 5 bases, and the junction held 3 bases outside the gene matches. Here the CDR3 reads CASSSTSVETQYF. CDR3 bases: TGTGCCAGCAGTTCGACTAGCGTTGAGACCCAGTACTTC.

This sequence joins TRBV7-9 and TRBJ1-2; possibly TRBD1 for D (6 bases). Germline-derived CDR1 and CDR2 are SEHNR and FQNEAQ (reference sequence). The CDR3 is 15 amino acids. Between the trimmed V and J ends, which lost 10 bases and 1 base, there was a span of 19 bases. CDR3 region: CATQGFRKGNYGYTF. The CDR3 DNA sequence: TGTGCCACCCAGGGGTTTCGAAAGGGTAACTATGGCTACACCTTC.

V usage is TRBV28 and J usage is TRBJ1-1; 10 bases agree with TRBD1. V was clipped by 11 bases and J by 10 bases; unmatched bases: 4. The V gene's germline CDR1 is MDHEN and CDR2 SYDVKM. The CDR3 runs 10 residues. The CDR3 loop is CADRGRGAFF. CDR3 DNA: TGTGCCGACAGGGGGCGCGGAGCTTTCTTT.

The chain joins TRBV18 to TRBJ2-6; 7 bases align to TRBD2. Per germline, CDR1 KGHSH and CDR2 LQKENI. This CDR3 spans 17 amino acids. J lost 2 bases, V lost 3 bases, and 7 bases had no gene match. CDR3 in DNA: TGTGCCAGCTCACCCCGGACGACTAGCCCTGGGGCCAACGTCCTGACTTTC. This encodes CASSPRTTSPGANVLTF.

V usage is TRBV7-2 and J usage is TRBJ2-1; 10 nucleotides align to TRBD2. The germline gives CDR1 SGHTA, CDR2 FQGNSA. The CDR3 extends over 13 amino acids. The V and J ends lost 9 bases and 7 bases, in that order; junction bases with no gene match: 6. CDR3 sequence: CARTLAGGNEQFF. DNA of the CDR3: TGTGCCAGAACCTTAGCGGGGGGAAATGAGCAGTTCTTC.